This T cell receptor beta chain was found in a study of shared clonotypes between healthy human individuals. Findings and limits, study-wide: Against clonotypes common to all four donors, non-shared ones had lower generation probabilities. Several donors held about 5% of naive CD4 clonotypes in common. Among the subsets, naive ones generally showed larger estimated richness than memory ones.

Data came from immunoSEQ multiplex PCR; TCRdb stores just in-frame clones and leaves some out. The data show millions of clones, with 90% to 95% seen just once and under 0.15% held by the top ten. Germline V gene lookup returns CDR1 LNHDA and CDR2 SQIVND (reference sequence). The ends were cut back, 6 bases at V and 1 base at J, with 17 bases in the middle. The length of the CDR3 is 16 residues. Notes on this clone: What it binds is not known.

The sequence was obtained from a man younger than 35 in good health. This chain joins TRBV19 and TRBJ2-3; weak D call: TRBD2 (6 bases). Sequencing was done on a sample of naive CD4+ T cells sorted from blood. The subset was: CD45RA+ positively selected. The CDR3: CASSADPGLRTDTQYF. The CDR3 DNA reads TGTGCCAGTAGCGCCGACCCGGGACTCCGCACAGATACGCAGTATTTT.